The 30 T cell receptor beta chains given below trace back to one sample, sequenced in a study of blood T cells in healthy people across ages. Next came a second PCR, run for about 6 to 11 cycles, which used a sample-barcoded 5' primer along with a J-beta primer mix. TCRdb itself ran the 5' RACE reads through MiXCR, one entry per CDR3 protein. Among 1.5 million to 2 million distinct CDR3 sequences listed, about 39% were seen once. Sequenced sample: blood. The receptors shown here come from a human donor in good health.

The V gene is TRBV10-3, the J gene TRBJ1-3; D ambiguous. The CDR3 is 17 amino acids. V was trimmed by 2 bases and J by 8 bases, leaving 22 bases between them. Germline CDR1 ENHRY, CDR2 SYGVKD. CDR3 loop: CAISEPPGRSRVDTIYF. The CDR3 DNA reads TGTGCCATCAGTGAGCCTCCCGGACGGAGCCGTGTTGACACCATATATTTT.

The chain carries TRBV29-1 and TRBJ1-2, with D possibly being TRBD1 (5 bases). V was shortened by 7 bases and J by 5 bases, with 20 bases between the two germline ends. The germline V gene has CDR1 SQVTM and CDR2 ANQGSEA. This CDR3 comprises 14 residues. The DNA of the CDR3 is TGCAGCGCCAAGACAGAGATAAAATGGTATGGCTACACCTTC. This encodes CSAKTEIKWYGYTF.

This clonotype was observed a few times. The genes are TRBV15 and TRBJ2-7; D is undetermined. V was pared by 3 bases and J by 5 bases, with 14 bases between. This CDR3 is built from 14 residues. CDR1 and CDR2 from the germline V gene are LNHNV and YYDKDF (reference sequence). CDR3 sequence (DNA): TGTGCCACCAGCAGGAAGACACGTGGGGACGAGCAGTACTTC. Encoded protein: CATSRKTRGDEQYF.

Points on this clonotype: A much larger clone lies a single base off, so this may be a read error. The CDR3 bases are TGCGCCAGCAGCCAAGCGGGGACAGGCGAGCAGTACTTC. It specifies CASSQAGTGEQYF. This sequence joins TRBV4-3 and TRBJ2-7; 8 nucleotides align to TRBD1. Germline values: CDR1 LGHNA, CDR2 YSLEER. The CDR3 is 13 residues long. Trimming took 1 base from V and 6 from J; bases not matched to a gene: 2.

As DNA, the CDR3 is TGCAGTGCTAGCCGGACAGGCTCAAGCGACGATGAGCAGTTCTTC. Amino acids: CSASRTGSSDDEQFF. This rearrangement joins TRBV20-1 to TRBJ2-1; 7 bases are shared with TRBD1. Germline V gene data show CDR1 as DFQATT and CDR2 as SNEGSKA (reference sequence). After removal of 3 bases from V and 8 bases from J, the junction contained 13 bases not matched to a gene. This CDR3 contains 15 residues.

This clonotype turned up a few times. The chain is built from TRBV20-1 and TRBJ2-3; a possible D gene is TRBD2 (6 bases). The V and J ends lost 3 bases and 4 bases respectively, with 11 bases between them. There are 13 residues in the CDR3. Germline-derived CDR1 and CDR2 are DFQATT and SNEGSKA (reference sequence). CDR3 sequence: CSASGTASDTQYF. The CDR3 nucleotides are TGCAGTGCTAGCGGGACTGCCTCAGATACGCAGTATTTT.

CDR3: CASSLALLRRRTDTQYF. The DNA for the CDR3 is TGTGCCAGCAGCTTAGCGTTATTGAGGAGGCGGACAGATACGCAGTATTTT. V gene TRBV7-8 combines with J gene TRBJ2-3; perhaps TRBD2 as D (5 bases). CDR1 and CDR2 from the germline V gene are SGHVS and FQNEAQ. This CDR3 has 17 residues. Trimming removed 0 bases from V and 3 bases from J, with 16 bases in between.

The sample holds a few counts of this clonotype. V gene TRBV4-2 combines with J gene TRBJ2-1, with 14 bases matching TRBD2. Germline V gene sequence: CDR1 LGHNA, CDR2 YNFKEQ. The CDR3 has 15 amino acids. After removal of 3 bases from V and 8 bases from J, the junction contained 3 bases not matched to a gene. The CDR3 here is CASSQTSGGVDEQFF. The CDR3 DNA reads TGTGCCAGCAGCCAGACTAGCGGGGGGGTCGATGAGCAGTTCTTC.

This clonotype was found a few times. The chain links TRBV6-2 or TRBV6-3 to TRBJ1-2; no definite D call. Trimming stripped 1 base from V and 3 bases from J, with 12 bases between. Germline-derived CDR1 and CDR2 are MNHEY and SVGEGT. The CDR3 totals 15 residues. As DNA, the CDR3 is TGTGCCAGCAGTTACTACGTCCTGTTTGACTATGGCTACACCTTC. Translated: CASSYYVLFDYGYTF.

The V gene is TRBV7-2, the J gene TRBJ2-5; D is perhaps TRBD1 or TRBD2 (6 bases each). The CDR3 consists of 14 residues. Trimming left V 4 bases short and J 5 bases short, with 14 bases between. Germline CDR1 and CDR2: SGHTA and FQGNSA. The CDR3 bases are TGTGCCAGCAGCTCCACGGGGGCTGGGGAGACCCAGTACTTC. It is translated as CASSSTGAGETQYF.

The J gene is TRBJ1-4, the V gene TRBV5-1; D possibly corresponds to TRBD1 (6 bases). Trimming removed 4 bases from V and 8 bases from J, with 15 bases in between. Germline V gives CDR1 SGHRS, CDR2 YFSETQ. The CDR3 runs 14 residues. The DNA of the CDR3 is TGCGCCAGCAGCCCTCAGGGGATATCGGAAAAACTGTTTTTT. It yields the protein CASSPQGISEKLFF.

This clonotype was counted between two and nine times. CDR3 coding DNA: TGCAGTGCTAGATCCTCGGGTAGCGGGACCTACAATGAGCAGTTCTTC. As protein: CSARSSGSGTYNEQFF. The chain joins TRBV20-1 to TRBJ2-1; 8 bases map to TRBD2. CDR3 length equals 16 residues. After removal of 2 bases from V and 2 bases from J, the junction contained 8 bases not matched to a gene. CDR1 DFQATT and CDR2 SNEGSKA come from the germline V gene (reference sequence).

The chain uses TRBV20-1 and TRBJ1-2, with D unresolved. Trimming took 6 bases from V and 7 from J, leaving 15 bases between them. Germline loops: CDR1 DFQATT, CDR2 SNEGSKA (reference sequence). The length of the CDR3 is 12 residues. CDR3 in amino acids: CSAKAADSGYTF. CDR3 in DNA: TGCAGTGCCAAGGCGGCAGATAGTGGCTACACCTTC.

Concerning this clonotype: Germline is not matched at one junction end, which may reflect a read error. This rearrangement joins TRBV25-1 to TRBJ1-2; D is uncertain. This CDR3 has 14 residues. CDR1 is MGHDK, CDR2 SYGVNS, per germline. CDR3 DNA sequence: TGTGCCAGCAGGGAATGGGGTTCCGACTATGGCTACACCTTC. It yields the protein CASREWGSDYGYTF.

This clonotype has more than one count but fewer than ten. The chain carries TRBV20-1 and TRBJ2-7; 8 nucleotides align to TRBD1. The CDR3 consists of 14 residues. V trimming: 5 bases; J trimming: 4 bases; junction bases outside the gene matches: 10. CDR1 and CDR2 from the germline V gene are DFQATT and SNEGSKA (reference sequence). DNA for the CDR3: TGCAGTGCTCATTTCCGGGACAGGAGTTACGAGCAGTACTTC. Its protein is CSAHFRDRSYEQYF.

V is TRBV2 and J is TRBJ1-1; a weak D match, TRBD1 (6 bases). The CDR3 extends over 13 amino acids. The V and J ends lost 6 bases and 2 bases respectively, with 10 bases between them. In germline, CDR1 is SNHLY, CDR2 FYNNEI. DNA for the CDR3: TGTGCCAGCAGACGGGACAAAAACACTGAAGCTTTCTTT. Its protein is CASRRDKNTEAFF. Using reference TRBV2 and TRBJ1-1 for the parts outside the CDR3, the full variable domain is EPEVTQTPSHQVTQMGQEVILRCVPISNHLYFYWYRQILGQKVEFLVSFYNNEISEKSEIFDDQFSVERPDGSNFTLKIRSTKLEDSAMYFCASRRDKNTEAFFGQGTRLTVV.

The chain carries TRBV2 and TRBJ2-3; unclear D gene. The CDR3 sequence is 11 residues long. Germline CDR1 and CDR2: SNHLY and FYNNEI. V gave up 8 bases and J gave up 6 bases, with 9 bases separating them. In DNA, the CDR3 is TGTGCCAGCTGTCGAGAGGATACGCAGTATTTT. It translates to CASCREDTQYF.

V usage is TRBV27 and J usage is TRBJ1-2; maybe TRBD1 (5 bases). V was trimmed by 5 bases and J by 4 bases, leaving 14 bases between them. The CDR3 has 14 amino acids. Germline V gene lookup returns CDR1 MNHEY and CDR2 SMNVEV (reference sequence). The CDR3, as DNA: TGTGCCAGCAGTCCGGCCGGGGGGGTCTATGGCTACACCTTC. It encodes CASSPAGGVYGYTF.

This clonotype was counted a few times. The chain recombines TRBV20-1 with TRBJ2-7, with 7 bases lining up with TRBD1. This CDR3 has 13 residues. Germline values: CDR1 DFQATT, CDR2 SNEGSKA (reference sequence). V dropped 7 bases and J dropped 1; count of bases not matched to a gene: 7. The CDR3 region is CSGSQGPSYEQYF. In nucleotides, the CDR3 is TGCAGTGGATCACAGGGGCCTTCCTACGAGCAGTACTTC.

V gene TRBV4-3 combines with J gene TRBJ2-3; maybe TRBD2 (7 bases). V was cut by 1 base and J by 5 bases, with 16 bases left in between. The CDR3 loop spans 16 amino acids. Germline V gives CDR1 LGHNA, CDR2 YSLEER. CDR3: CASSQGPGGQGDTQYF. CDR3 sequence (DNA): TGCGCCAGCAGCCAAGGACCGGGGGGCCAGGGAGATACGCAGTATTTT.

On this clonotype itself: One end of the junction varies from germline; a read error may be responsible. J is TRBJ2-1 and V is TRBV24-1; D call uncertain. The CDR3 is 15 residues long. CDR1 is KGHDR, CDR2 SFDVKD, per germline. CDR3 residues: CATSSPLASYKEQFF. Written as DNA, the CDR3 is TGTGCCACCTCTAGTCCCTTAGCATCCTACAAGGAGCAGTTCTTC.

This clonotype was seen a handful of times. The chain is built from TRBV20-1 and TRBJ2-6; 10 nucleotides line up with TRBD1. Germline V gene sequence: CDR1 DFQATT, CDR2 SNEGSKA (reference sequence). V lost 5 bases to trimming and J lost 4 bases; unmatched junction nucleotides: 5. The CDR3 has 15 amino acids. The CDR3 region has the DNA TGCAGTGCTCCGACAGGGGGCAAAGGGGCCAACGTCCTGACTTTC. As protein: CSAPTGGKGANVLTF.

This clonotype was seen more than once but under ten times. This chain uses TRBV7-9 with TRBJ2-3, with D possibly matching TRBD1 (6 bases). Germline CDR1 reads SEHNR; CDR2 reads FQNEAQ (reference sequence). The CDR3 spans 16 residues. V lost 4 bases to trimming and J lost 5 bases, with 19 bases between them. CDR3 sequence reads: CASSSHRDTPRDTQYF. DNA for the CDR3: TGTGCCAGCAGCTCACATCGGGACACGCCAAGAGATACGCAGTATTTT. Complete variable domain (other parts from reference TRBV7-9 and TRBJ2-3): DTGVSQNPRHKITKRGQNVTFRCDPISEHNRLYWYRQTLGQGPEFLTYFQNEAQLEKSRLLSDRFSAERPKGSFSTLEIQRTEQGDSAMYLCASSSHRDTPRDTQYFGPGTRLTVL.

V gene TRBV12-3 or TRBV12-4 combines with J gene TRBJ1-1, with D unresolved. Trimming removed 3 bases from V and 3 bases from J, with 20 bases in between. The CDR3 is made up of 17 amino acids. This CDR3 is CASSFIPRGQEDTEAFF. CDR3 sequence (DNA): TGTGCCAGCAGTTTTATTCCCCGGGGTCAGGAGGACACTGAAGCTTTCTTT.

V is TRBV29-1 and J is TRBJ2-7; D tentatively fits TRBD1 or TRBD2 (7 bases each). This CDR3 is 14 amino acids long. The germline CDR1 and CDR2 sequences are SQVTM and ANQGSEA. V lost 1 base, J lost 1 base, and 11 bases lay in between. The CDR3 is CSVEGEGASYEQYF. Written as DNA, the CDR3 is TGCAGCGTTGAAGGGGAGGGGGCATCCTACGAGCAGTACTTC.

This clonotype has a count of ten or more. This chain connects TRBV20-1 to TRBJ2-7; D unresolved. V was clipped by 1 base and J by 4 bases, with 5 bases between them. CDR1 is DFQATT and CDR2 is SNEGSKA in the germline V gene (reference sequence). This CDR3 contains 11 residues. CDR3 sequence reads: CSARAGYEQYF. The CDR3 DNA sequence: TGCAGTGCTAGAGCAGGTTACGAGCAGTACTTC.

The chain links TRBV6-5 to TRBJ1-2, with a possible D match to TRBD1 (5 bases). The V gene's germline CDR1 is MNHEY and CDR2 SVGAGI. The CDR3 length is 11 residues. Deletions cut 6 bases from V and 5 bases from J, with 7 bases between. CDR3 residues: CASRRQYGYTF. The CDR3 region has the DNA TGTGCCAGCAGAAGACAGTATGGCTACACCTTC.

This chain's CDR3 is CASSQTRGNEKLFF. The CDR3 nucleotides read TGCGCCAGCAGCCAGACCAGGGGGAATGAAAAACTGTTTTTT. This chain connects TRBV4-3 to TRBJ1-4, with 7 positions matching TRBD1. CDR1 and CDR2 (germline): LGHNA, YSLEER. CDR3 length equals 14 residues. V lost 3 bases and J lost 5; bases outside the gene matches: 3.

This clonotype was counted a few times. This chain links TRBV6-2 or TRBV6-3 with TRBJ2-4, with 7 bases identical to TRBD1. The DNA matches TRBJ2-7 better at its end, which makes the J call doubtful. The CDR3 is 15 residues long. CDR1 MNHEY and CDR2 SVGEGT come from the germline V gene. The CDR3 DNA follows: TGTGCCAGCTCCCGTTGGGACAGAGGGAGATACGAGCAGTACTTC. Amino acids: CASSRWDRGRYEQYF.

This clonotype has a handful of counts. The rearrangement uses TRBV7-8 and TRBJ2-7; D uncertain. Trimming removed 1 base from V and 5 bases from J, with 12 bases in between. Germline values: CDR1 SGHVS, CDR2 FQNEAQ. The CDR3 totals 14 residues. Written as DNA, the CDR3 is TGTGCCAGCAGCTTAGACACGCCCCTCGACGAGCAGTACTTC. This gives the protein CASSLDTPLDEQYF.